The source of this TCR beta chain is a study of glioma-infiltrating T cells. Study-wide findings and caveats: Above-expected tissue-blood divergence occurred in all gliomas, most in low-grade ones.

As regards this clonotype: Its specificity is unknown.

The iRepertoire nested amplicon-rescue multiplex PCR amplified TCR alpha and beta CDR3s from RNA. MiXCR was run by TCRdb on the multiplex PCR reads, yielding one entry per CDR3 protein. This repertoire shows 400,000 or so distinct CDR3 sequences, 41% found once; its top ten account for 12%. V was trimmed by 1 base and J by 6 bases, leaving 11 bases between them. The CDR3 length is 14 residues. Germline CDR1 reads SGHRS; CDR2 reads YFSETQ. The chain joins TRBV5-1 to TRBJ2-1; no firm D call. This receptor was obtained from a human donor with low-grade glioma or glioblastoma, undergoing nonglioma brain surgery, or in good health (not recorded which). Source material: glioma tissue, nonneoplastic brain tissue, or PBMCs (not recorded which). CDR3: CASSLSLLGNEQFF. Written as DNA, the CDR3 is TGCGCCAGCAGCTTGAGTCTTTTAGGCAATGAGCAGTTCTTC.